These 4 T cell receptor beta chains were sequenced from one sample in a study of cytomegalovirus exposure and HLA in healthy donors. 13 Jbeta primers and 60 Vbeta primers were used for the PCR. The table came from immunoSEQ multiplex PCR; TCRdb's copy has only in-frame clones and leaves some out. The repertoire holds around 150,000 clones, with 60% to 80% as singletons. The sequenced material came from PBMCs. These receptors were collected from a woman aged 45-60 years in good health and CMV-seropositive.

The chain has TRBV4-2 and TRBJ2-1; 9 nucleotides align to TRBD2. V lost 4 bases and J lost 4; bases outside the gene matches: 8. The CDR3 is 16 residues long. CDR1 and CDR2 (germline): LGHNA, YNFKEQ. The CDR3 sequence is CASSPELAGLYNEQFF. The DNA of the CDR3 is TGTGCCAGCAGCCCGGAGCTAGCGGGACTGTACAATGAGCAGTTCTTC.

The CDR3 nucleotides read TGTGCCAGCGGACCACAGGTGGACAATGAGCAGTTCTTC. Encoded protein: CASGPQVDNEQFF. The chain recombines TRBV27 with TRBJ2-1, with D perhaps matching TRBD1 (5 bases). CDR3 length: 13 amino acids. The V end lost 8 bases, the J end lost 5 bases, and 13 bases lay between the germline ends. Germline CDR1 MNHEY, CDR2 SMNVEV (reference sequence).

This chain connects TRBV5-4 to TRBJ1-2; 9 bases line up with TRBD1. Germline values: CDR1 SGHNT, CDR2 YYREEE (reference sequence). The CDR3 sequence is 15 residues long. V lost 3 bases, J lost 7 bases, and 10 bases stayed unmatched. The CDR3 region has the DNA TGTGCCAGCAGCTCACCGGGACAGGGTAATAGTGGCTACACCTTC. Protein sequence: CASSSPGQGNSGYTF.

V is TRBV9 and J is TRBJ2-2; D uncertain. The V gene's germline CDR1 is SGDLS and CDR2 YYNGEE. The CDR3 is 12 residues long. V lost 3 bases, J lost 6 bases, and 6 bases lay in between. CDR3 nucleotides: TGTGCCAGCAGCGCAGGTCCCGGGGAGCTGTTTTTT. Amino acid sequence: CASSAGPGELFF.